The 20 T cell receptor beta chains in this list originate from one sample, sequenced in a study of shared clonotypes between healthy human individuals. Data came from immunoSEQ multiplex PCR; TCRdb stores just in-frame clones and leaves some out. The table shows about a million clones, with around 76% occurring only once. The specimen was memory CD4+ T cells sorted from blood. Subset defined: CD45RA-negative fraction. All receptors derive from a man aged 18 to 35 in good health.

J is TRBJ2-7 and V is TRBV5-1; 9 bases are shared with TRBD1. Per the germline V gene, CDR1 is SGHRS and CDR2 is YFSETQ. J gave up 3 bases and V 3 bases, and 7 bases lay outside the gene matches. The CDR3 runs 15 residues. The CDR3 here is CASSWAQGAFYEQYF. For the CDR3, the DNA is TGCGCCAGCAGCTGGGCACAGGGGGCATTCTACGAGCAGTACTTC.

This chain links TRBV6-6 with TRBJ2-6, with D unclear. The germline CDR1 and CDR2 sequences are MNHNY and SVGAGI (reference sequence). This CDR3 is built from 16 residues. Deletions cut 0 bases from V and 0 bases from J, with 6 bases between. The CDR3: CASSYSPTSGANVLTF. The CDR3, as DNA: TGTGCCAGCAGTTACTCTCCAACCTCTGGGGCCAACGTCCTGACTTTC.

The gene calls are TRBV30 and TRBJ2-2, with TRBD2 matching 10 bases. Germline V lookup: CDR1 GTSNPN, CDR2 SVGIG (reference sequence). This CDR3 is built from 16 residues. The V segment lost 0 bases and the J segment 0 bases; nucleotides outside the gene matches: 1. DNA of the CDR3: TGTGCCTGGAGTGTAGGACTAGCGGCGAACACCGGGGAGCTGTTTTTT. Amino acids: CAWSVGLAANTGELFF.

The V and J genes are TRBV2 and TRBJ2-1; D perhaps matches TRBD1 (5 bases). Trimming cost V 8 bases and J 9 bases, with 17 bases left between them. The CDR3 has 13 amino acids. The germline V gene encodes CDR1 SNHLY and CDR2 FYNNEI. The CDR3 region is CASHRQTGFEQFF. In DNA, the CDR3 is TGTGCCAGCCACAGACAAACAGGTTTTGAGCAGTTCTTC.

As regards this clone: Distinct nucleotide sequences in the sample also encode this CDR3. This rearrangement joins TRBV9 to TRBJ2-3; D call uncertain. The CDR3 spans 13 residues. The V gene's germline CDR1 is SGDLS and CDR2 YYNGEE. V was cut by 2 bases and J by 5 bases, with 9 bases left in between. CDR3 nucleotides: TGTGCCAGCAGCGTGGGCTTGGGAGATACGCAGTATTTT. Amino acids: CASSVGLGDTQYF.

The chain uses TRBV27 and TRBJ2-1, with a weak D call TRBD1 (5 bases). This CDR3 comprises 13 residues. Germline CDR1 MNHEY, CDR2 SMNVEV (reference sequence). The V end lost 6 bases, the J end lost 7 bases, and 13 bases lay between the germline ends. The CDR3 DNA follows: TGTGCCAGCAGGGCAGGGTTGGGAAATGAGCAGTTCTTC. It encodes CASRAGLGNEQFF.

The V gene is TRBV6-4, the J gene TRBJ2-3; TRBD2 agrees at 13 bases. V shed 6 bases, J shed 0 bases, and the junction held 21 bases outside the gene matches. Looked up from germline, CDR1 is MRHNA and CDR2 is SNTAGT. The CDR3 is 22 residues long. The CDR3 DNA sequence: TGTGCCAGCAGGGACCCGGGGACTAGCGGGAAGGAGGGCCTCTCTAGCACAGATACGCAGTATTTT. Its translation is CASRDPGTSGKEGLSSTDTQYF.

The chain has TRBV11-2 and TRBJ1-6; 8 positions agree with TRBD1. Germline V CDR1 and CDR2: SGHAT, FQNNGV. The CDR3 extends over 14 amino acids. The junction had 2 bases not matched to a gene; V was cut back by 0 bases and J by 10 bases. CDR3 protein: CASSLDRGQSPLHF. CDR3 coding DNA: TGTGCCAGCAGCTTAGACAGGGGGCAGTCACCCCTCCACTTT. Based on the CDR3 plus reference TRBV11-2 and TRBJ1-6, the full variable domain is EAGVAQSPRYKIIEKRQSVAFWCNPISGHATLYWYQQILGQGPKLLIQFQNNGVVDDSQLPKDRFSAERLKGVDSTLKIQPAKLEDSAVYLCASSLDRGQSPLHFGNGTRLTVT.

The chain has TRBV2 and TRBJ2-2; the D gene could be TRBD1 or TRBD2 (5 bases each). The CDR3 length is 15 residues. Germline V CDR1 and CDR2: SNHLY, FYNNEI. V lost 0 bases, J lost 7 bases, and 12 bases lay in between. In DNA form, the CDR3 reads TGTGCCAGCAGTGAAGCGCGAGGGGCCGGCGGGGAGCTGTTTTTT. Its translation is CASSEARGAGGELFF.

The gene calls are TRBV19 and TRBJ1-3; the D is unclear. With 6 bases removed from V and 2 bases from J, the gap between germline ends came to 11 bases. Germline CDR1 is LNHDA and CDR2 is SQIVND (reference sequence). CDR3 length: 14 residues. The CDR3 bases are TGTGCCAGTAGAACCCAAAGCGCTGGAAACACCATATATTTT. The encoded protein is CASRTQSAGNTIYF.

This chain connects TRBV29-1 to TRBJ2-5; D tentatively reads TRBD1 or TRBD2 (5 bases each). The V gene's germline CDR1 is SQVTM and CDR2 ANQGSEA. V lost 7 bases, J lost 3 bases, and 12 bases lay in between. This CDR3 spans 12 amino acids. The CDR3: CSASGTKETQYF. The CDR3 nucleotides read TGCAGCGCCTCCGGGACGAAAGAGACCCAGTACTTC.

This clone was observed a few times. The chain links TRBV4-1 to TRBJ2-5, with TRBD2 as a possible D gene (6 bases). The length of the CDR3 is 14 residues. V was clipped by 1 base and J by 5 bases, with 11 bases between them. Per the germline V gene, CDR1 is MGHRA and CDR2 is YSYEKL. DNA for the CDR3: TGCGCCAGCAGCCAAGGGGAGGTGGGGGAGACCCAGTACTTC. Translation gives CASSQGEVGETQYF.

The chain links TRBV21-1 to TRBJ2-3; the D call in the table, TRBD2, was not verified against the DNA. TRBV21-1 is a known pseudogene. The CDR3 totals 13 residues. This CDR3 is CASKTDHTDTQYF. CDR3 DNA sequence: TGTGCCAGCAAGACTGATCACACAGATACGCAGTATTTT.

The CDR3 bases are TGTGCCAGCAGCTTAGCGGCGGGGGGGCTAACCGGGGAGCTGTTTTTT. Protein sequence: CASSLAAGGLTGELFF. The chain employs TRBV7-2 and TRBJ2-2; 9 bases are shared with TRBD2. V trimming: 0 bases; J trimming: 5 bases; junction bases outside the gene matches: 4. CDR1 is SGHTA, CDR2 FQGNSA, per germline. The CDR3 consists of 16 residues. Together with reference TRBV7-2 and TRBJ2-2, the CDR3 gives the full variable domain: GAGVSQSPSNKVTEKGKDVELRCDPISGHTALYWYRQSLGQGLEFLIYFQGNSAPDKSGLPSDRFSAERTGGSVSTLTIQRTQQEDSAVYLCASSLAAGGLTGELFFGEGSRLTVL.

The chain couples TRBV5-4 to TRBJ2-1; D assignment may be TRBD1 or TRBD2 (5 bases each). Per the germline V gene, CDR1 is SGHNT and CDR2 is YYREEE (reference sequence). The V end was cut by 3 bases, the J end by 1 base, with 20 bases between. The CDR3 loop spans 18 amino acids. CDR3 DNA: TGTGCCAGCAGCTCAAGAAGGGACCCGCGCGGGTCCTACAATGAGCAGTTCTTC. Translated: CASSSRRDPRGSYNEQFF.

CDR3 residues: CASSALYSGANVLTF. DNA of the CDR3: TGTGCCAGCAGCGCACTTTACTCTGGGGCCAACGTCCTGACTTTC. The V gene is TRBV9, the J gene TRBJ2-6, with D unresolved. The germline gives CDR1 SGDLS, CDR2 YYNGEE. The CDR3 loop spans 15 amino acids. Trimming stripped 3 bases from V and 0 bases from J, with 7 bases between.

V is TRBV30 and J is TRBJ2-3, with D possibly called TRBD1 or TRBD2 (7 bases each). CDR3 size: 17 residues. The germline V gene has CDR1 GTSNPN and CDR2 SVGIG (reference sequence). Trimming stripped 0 bases from V and 5 bases from J, with 21 bases between. CDR3 residues: CAWSVRNRGRGGDTQYF. CDR3 DNA: TGTGCCTGGAGTGTACGGAATCGGGGCAGGGGGGGAGATACGCAGTATTTT.

This clone is a singleton in its sample. CDR3 in DNA: TGTGCCAGCAGCTTTGGGACTAGCGGGGGCACAGATACGCAGTATTTT. Translated: CASSFGTSGGTDTQYF. The chain has TRBV5-4 and TRBJ2-3, with 13 bases matching TRBD2. Losses at the gene ends were 2 bases for V and 1 base for J; bases not matched to a gene: 1. The germline CDR1 and CDR2 sequences are SGHNT and YYREEE (reference sequence). The CDR3 is 16 amino acids.

V and J are TRBV7-6 and TRBJ1-6; 8 positions agree with TRBD1. The CDR3 loop spans 15 amino acids. CDR1 and CDR2 from the germline V gene are SGHVS and FNYEAQ. The junction had 3 bases not matched to a gene; V was cut back by 1 base and J by 7 bases. In DNA, the CDR3 is TGTGCCAGCAGCTTAGGGACAGGGATGAATTCACCCCTCCACTTT. Amino acids: CASSLGTGMNSPLHF.

V is TRBV9 and J is TRBJ2-2; the D is unclear. Germline V lookup: CDR1 SGDLS, CDR2 YYNGEE. V lost 0 bases and J 4 bases, leaving 4 bases between the germline ends. This CDR3 has 13 residues. In DNA form, the CDR3 reads TGTGCCAGCAGCGTAGGTGCCACCGGGGAGCTGTTTTTT. Protein product: CASSVGATGELFF.